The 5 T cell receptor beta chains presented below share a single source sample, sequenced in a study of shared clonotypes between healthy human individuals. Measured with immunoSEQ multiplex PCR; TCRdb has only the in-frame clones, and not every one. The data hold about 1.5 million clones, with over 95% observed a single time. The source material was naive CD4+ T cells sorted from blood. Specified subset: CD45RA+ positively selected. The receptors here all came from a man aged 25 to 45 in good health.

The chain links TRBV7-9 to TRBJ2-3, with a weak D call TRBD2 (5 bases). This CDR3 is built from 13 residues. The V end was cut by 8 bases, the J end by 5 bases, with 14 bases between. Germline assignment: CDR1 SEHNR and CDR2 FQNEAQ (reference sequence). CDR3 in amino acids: CASRFEGGDTQYF. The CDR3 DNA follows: TGTGCCAGCCGTTTCGAAGGAGGAGATACGCAGTATTTT.

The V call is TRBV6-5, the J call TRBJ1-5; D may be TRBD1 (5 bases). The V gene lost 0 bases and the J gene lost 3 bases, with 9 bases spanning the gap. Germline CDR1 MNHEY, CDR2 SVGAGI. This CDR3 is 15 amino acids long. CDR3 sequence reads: CASSYSPDNNQPQHF. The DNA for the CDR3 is TGTGCCAGCAGTTACTCGCCGGACAACAATCAGCCCCAGCATTTT.

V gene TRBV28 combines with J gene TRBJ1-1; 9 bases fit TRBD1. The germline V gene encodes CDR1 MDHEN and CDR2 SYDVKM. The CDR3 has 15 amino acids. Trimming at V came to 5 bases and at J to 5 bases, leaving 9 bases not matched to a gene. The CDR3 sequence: CASSDPGQGHTEAFF. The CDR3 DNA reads TGTGCCAGCAGTGATCCGGGACAGGGCCATACTGAAGCTTTCTTT. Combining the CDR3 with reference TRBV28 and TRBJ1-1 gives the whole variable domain DVKVTQSSRYLVKRTGEKVFLECVQDMDHENMFWYRQDPGLGLRLIYFSYDVKMKEKGDIPEGYSVSREKKERFSLILESASTNQTSMYLCASSDPGQGHTEAFFGQGTRLTVV.

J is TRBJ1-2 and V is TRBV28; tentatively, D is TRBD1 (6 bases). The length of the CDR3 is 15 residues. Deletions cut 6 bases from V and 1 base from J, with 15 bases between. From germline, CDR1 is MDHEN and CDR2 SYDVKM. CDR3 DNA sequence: TGTGCCAGCAGCTCTCACGACAGGCTTAACTATGGCTACACCTTC. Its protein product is CASSSHDRLNYGYTF.

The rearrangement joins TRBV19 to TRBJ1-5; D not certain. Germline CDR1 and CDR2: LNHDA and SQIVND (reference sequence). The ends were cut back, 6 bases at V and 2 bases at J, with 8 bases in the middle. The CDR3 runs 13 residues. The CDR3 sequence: CASRDSGNQPQHF. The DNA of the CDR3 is TGTGCCAGTAGGGATTCAGGCAATCAGCCCCAGCATTTT.